This T cell receptor beta chain was identified in a study of OX40 agonist ivuxolimab in advanced cancers. Background on the study: The patients got ivuxolimab, which is an agonistic anti-OX40 (CD134) antibody. Therapy given before enrollment (anti-PD-1, anti-PD-L1 or anti-CTLA-4) was allowed, and 30% to 50% had some.

This clone was seen a few times. Its antigen is unidentified. Per germline, CDR1 MDHEN and CDR2 SYDVKM. The CDR3 is 11 residues long. Trimming pared 10 bases from V and 6 bases from J, leaving 12 bases between. Profiled with immunoSEQ multiplex PCR; TCRdb holds only in-frame clones, not every one. The sample lists around 71,000 clones, roughly 86% occurring once. Study outcomes and limitations: Doses of 0.1 to 3.0 mg/kg were accompanied by clonal expansion of CD4+ and CD8+ blood T cells by week 6. The work left the antigen specificity of expanded peripheral T cells undetermined.

The receptor's source is an adult with an advanced solid tumor such as melanoma, head and neck, liver or kidney cancer. The gene calls are TRBV28 and TRBJ1-1, with a weak D call TRBD1 (6 bases). The starting material was CD4+ or CD8+ T cells sorted from blood, obtained in a trial of the OX40 agonist ivuxolimab. The CDR3 spells CATQGGAEAFF. The CDR3 coding sequence is TGTGCCACACAGGGAGGGGCTGAAGCTTTCTTT.